The clone carrying this TCR beta chain appeared many times. Around 100 million PBMCs went into genomic DNA for unsorted samples. CDR1 and CDR2 from the germline V gene are PRHDT and FYEKMQ (reference sequence). The CDR3 totals 15 residues. The V gene end was trimmed by 5 bases and the J gene end by 4 bases; junction bases not matched to a gene: 8. The data stem from a study of shared clonotypes between healthy human individuals. The table came from immunoSEQ multiplex PCR; TCRdb's copy has only in-frame clones and leaves some out. This table holds under 600,000 clones, roughly four fifths found once. Sequenced material: PBMCs. V is TRBV13 and J is TRBJ2-3; 8 bases are shared with TRBD2. The TCR originated in a woman in her forties in good health. Some clones in this sample may be carry-over from other donors' samples. CDR3 amino acids: CASSRSGSRADTQYF. The DNA of the CDR3 is TGTGCCAGCAGCCGGAGCGGGAGTAGGGCAGATACGCAGTATTTT. The full variable domain, rest sourced from reference TRBV13 and TRBJ2-3, is AAGVIQSPRHLIKEKRETATLKCYPIPRHDTVYWYQQGPGQDPQFLISFYEKMQSDKGSIPDRFSAQQFSDYHSELNMSSLELGDSALYFCASSRSGSRADTQYFGPGTRLTVL.